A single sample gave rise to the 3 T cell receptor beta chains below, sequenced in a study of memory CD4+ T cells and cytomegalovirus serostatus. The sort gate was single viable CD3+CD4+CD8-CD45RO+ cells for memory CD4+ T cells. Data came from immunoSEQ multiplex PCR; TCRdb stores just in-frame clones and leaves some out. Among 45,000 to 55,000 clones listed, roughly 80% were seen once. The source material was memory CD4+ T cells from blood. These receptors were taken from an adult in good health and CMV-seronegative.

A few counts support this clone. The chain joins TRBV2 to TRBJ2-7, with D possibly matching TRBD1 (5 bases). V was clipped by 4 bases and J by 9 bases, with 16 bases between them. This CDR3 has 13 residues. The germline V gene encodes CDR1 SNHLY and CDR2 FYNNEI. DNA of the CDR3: TGTGCCAGCAGTGTCGTCCCTAACCAGGGGCAGTACTTC. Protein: CASSVVPNQGQYF.

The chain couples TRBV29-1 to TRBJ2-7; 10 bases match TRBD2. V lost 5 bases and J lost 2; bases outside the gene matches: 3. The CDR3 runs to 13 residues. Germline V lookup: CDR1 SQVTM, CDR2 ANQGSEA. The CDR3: CSVTSGNPYEQYF. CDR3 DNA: TGCAGCGTTACTAGCGGGAATCCCTACGAGCAGTACTTC.

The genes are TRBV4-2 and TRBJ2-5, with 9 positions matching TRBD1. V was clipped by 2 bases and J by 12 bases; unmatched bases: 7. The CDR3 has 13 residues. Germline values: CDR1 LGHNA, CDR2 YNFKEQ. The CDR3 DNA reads TGTGCCAGCAGCCAAAACACAGGGGGCTTGGAGTACTTC. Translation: CASSQNTGGLEYF.